Below are 7 T cell receptor beta chains sequenced from a single sample in a study of STAT5B mutations in CD4+ large granular lymphocyte leukemia. TCRdb's table, derived via immunoSEQ multiplex PCR, lists solely in-frame clones and lacks some. The sample shows around 33,000 clones, about 91% of them seen only once. Input material: CD4+ T cells from blood buffy coats. The receptors stem from a human donor in good health.

The V call is TRBV29-1, the J call TRBJ1-2, with D maybe TRBD1 (5 bases). Germline V CDR1 and CDR2: SQVTM, ANQGSEA. The V end lost 7 bases, the J end lost 4 bases, and 13 bases lay between the germline ends. The CDR3 consists of 12 residues. The CDR3 DNA reads as TGCAGCGGGAGACGGGACCCCTATGGCTACACCTTC. Its protein is CSGRRDPYGYTF.

This clone has only a few counts. The chain is built from TRBV14 and TRBJ2-7; the D gene is possibly TRBD2 (6 bases). Germline CDR1 and CDR2: SGHDN and FVKESK. V gave up 1 base and J gave up 4 bases, with 14 bases separating them. This CDR3 is built from 15 residues. The CDR3 nucleotides are TGTGCCAGCAGCCAAGGAGGAGGGCGAACGTACGAGCAGTACTTC. It encodes CASSQGGGRTYEQYF.

The chain employs TRBV10-3 and TRBJ2-7, with 7 bases identical to TRBD1. With 2 bases clipped from V and 2 bases from J, the junction kept 0 bases outside the gene matches. CDR1 is ENHRY and CDR2 is SYGVKD in the germline V gene. The CDR3 totals 13 residues. The CDR3 here is CAISETGAYEQYF. CDR3 sequence (DNA): TGTGCCATCAGTGAGACAGGGGCCTACGAGCAGTACTTC.

A few counts support this clone. The gene calls are TRBV7-9 and TRBJ1-2; D is perhaps TRBD1 (5 bases). V gave up 8 bases and J gave up 0 bases, with 13 bases separating them. The CDR3 runs to 14 residues. Germline values: CDR1 SEHNR, CDR2 FQNEAQ (reference sequence). CDR3 DNA sequence: TGTGCCAGCCTGAAAGGGGAAACTAACTATGGCTACACCTTC. Amino acid sequence: CASLKGETNYGYTF. Drawing the rest from reference TRBV7-9 and TRBJ1-2, the complete variable domain is DTGVSQNPRHKITKRGQNVTFRCDPISEHNRLYWYRQTLGQGPEFLTYFQNEAQLEKSRLLSDRFSAERPKGSFSTLEIQRTEQGDSAMYLCASLKGETNYGYTFGSGTRLTVV.

The chain has TRBV27 and TRBJ2-4, with 7 bases fitting TRBD1. Per the germline V gene, CDR1 is MNHEY and CDR2 is SMNVEV (reference sequence). The CDR3 loop spans 18 amino acids. Trimming cost V 4 bases and J 0 bases; bases outside gene matches: 12. The CDR3 DNA follows: TGTGCCAGCAGTTCTAACTTGGGGACAGCTCTAGCCAAAAACATTCAGTACTTC. It yields the protein CASSSNLGTALAKNIQYF.

This chain links TRBV6-5 with TRBJ1-4; D might be TRBD1 (6 bases). Germline V lookup: CDR1 MNHEY, CDR2 SVGAGI. The CDR3 is 15 residues long. V was trimmed by 2 bases and J by 8 bases, leaving 15 bases between them. DNA of the CDR3: TGTGCCAGCAGTTACACGACAGGCTTAGGGGAAAAACTGTTTTTT. It translates to CASSYTTGLGEKLFF.

The rearrangement links TRBV6-6 to TRBJ2-1, with 12 positions matching TRBD2. The CDR3 runs to 15 residues. The V gene's germline CDR1 is MNHNY and CDR2 SVGAGI (reference sequence). J was trimmed by 7 bases and V by 6 bases; bases with no gene match: 7. The CDR3 loop is CASSRTSGTWNEQFF. The CDR3 DNA reads TGTGCCAGCAGCCGGACTAGCGGGACTTGGAATGAGCAGTTCTTC.